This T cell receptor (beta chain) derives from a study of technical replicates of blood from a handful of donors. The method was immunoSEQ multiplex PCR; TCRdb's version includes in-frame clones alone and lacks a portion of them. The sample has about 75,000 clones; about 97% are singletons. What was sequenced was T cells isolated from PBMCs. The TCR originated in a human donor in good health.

Written as DNA, the CDR3 is TGTGCCAGCAGCGGGACAGGGGGCTACGAGCAGTACTTC. Translating gives CASSGTGGYEQYF. This chain uses TRBV9 with TRBJ2-7, with 10 nucleotides matching TRBD1. Germline assignment: CDR1 SGDLS and CDR2 YYNGEE. Trimming cost V 3 bases and J 3 bases; bases outside gene matches: 0. The CDR3 length is 13 residues.